The T cell receptor beta chain under discussion was sequenced for a study of beta chain features in type 1 diabetes. The CDR3 covers 13 residues. The V gene's germline CDR1 is MNHNS and CDR2 SASEGT. The V end was cut by 5 bases, the J end by 6 bases, with 10 bases between. In this sample, this clone turned up once. The entirety of the isolated RNA underwent reverse transcription, so expressed TCRB transcripts were sequenced. The protocol was immunoSEQ multiplex PCR, while the TCRdb copy is restricted to in-frame clones and leaves out a portion. The sample yields about 360,000 clones, around 12% seen once.

The material sequenced was naive CD4+ T cells from blood. This chain links TRBV6-1 with TRBJ1-4; D remains ambiguous. The origin of this receptor is a man aged 18-30 years in good health. The CDR3 sequence is CASSTRRDEKLFF. For the CDR3, the DNA is TGTGCCAGCAGTACTAGGCGGGATGAAAAACTGTTTTTT.